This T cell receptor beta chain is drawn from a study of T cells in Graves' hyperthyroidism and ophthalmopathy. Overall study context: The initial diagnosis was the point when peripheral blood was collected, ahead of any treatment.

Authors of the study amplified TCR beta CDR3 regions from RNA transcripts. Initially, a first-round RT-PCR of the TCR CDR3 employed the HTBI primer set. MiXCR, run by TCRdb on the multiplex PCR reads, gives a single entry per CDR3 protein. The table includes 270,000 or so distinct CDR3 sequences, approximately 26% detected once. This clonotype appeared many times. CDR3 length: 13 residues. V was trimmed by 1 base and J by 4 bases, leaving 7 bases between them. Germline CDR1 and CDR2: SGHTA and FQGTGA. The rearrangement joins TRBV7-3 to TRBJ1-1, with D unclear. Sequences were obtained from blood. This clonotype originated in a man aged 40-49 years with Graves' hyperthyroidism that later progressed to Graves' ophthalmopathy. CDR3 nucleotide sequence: TGTGCCAGCAGCTTAAGGGAGACCACTGAAGCTTTCTTT. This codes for CASSLRETTEAFF.